These 7 T cell receptor beta chains were sequenced from one sample in a study of glioma-infiltrating T cells after dendritic cell vaccination. Produced via immunoSEQ multiplex PCR; TCRdb's table is partial and in-frame only. The sample has about 92,000 clones; 80% to 90% are singletons. The sequencing used blood, collected before dendritic cell vaccination. All receptors come from a human donor with glioblastoma.

This clone was detected only a few times. The CDR3 loop reads CATSGQSSGANVLTF. CDR3 in DNA: TGTGCCACCTCGGGACAATCCTCTGGGGCCAACGTCCTGACTTTC. The chain uses TRBV15 and TRBJ2-6; D is possibly TRBD1 (6 bases). Between the trimmed V and J ends, which lost 8 bases and 0 bases, there was a span of 11 bases. The V gene's germline CDR1 is LNHNV and CDR2 YYDKDF (reference sequence). The CDR3 is 15 amino acids.

V and J are TRBV9 and TRBJ2-7; D not resolved. The CDR3 totals 14 residues. Trimming cost V 0 bases and J 0 bases, with 7 bases left between them. The germline V gene has CDR1 SGDLS and CDR2 YYNGEE. The CDR3 here is CASSVVANSYEQYF. In nucleotides, the CDR3 is TGTGCCAGCAGCGTAGTGGCCAACTCCTACGAGCAGTACTTC.

V is TRBV7-8 and J is TRBJ2-3; D perhaps matches TRBD2 (5 bases). The CDR3 loop spans 14 amino acids. Germline lookup yields CDR1 SGHVS and CDR2 FQNEAQ. V was cut by 5 bases and J by 6 bases, with 15 bases left in between. The CDR3 spells CASSLDYNRDTQYF. DNA of the CDR3: TGTGCCAGCAGCCTAGACTATAATAGGGATACGCAGTATTTT. The variable domain in full, completed from reference TRBV7-8 and TRBJ2-3, reads GAGVSQSPRYKVAKRGQDVALRCDPISGHVSLFWYQQALGQGPEFLTYFQNEAQLDKSGLPSDRFFAERPEGSVSTLKIQRTQQEDSAVYLCASSLDYNRDTQYFGPGTRLTVL.

V and J are TRBV5-6 and TRBJ1-2; 9 bases fit TRBD1. The junction had 14 bases not matched to a gene; V was cut back by 6 bases and J by 5 bases. The CDR3 contains 16 residues. Germline V gene lookup returns CDR1 SGHDT and CDR2 YYEEEE. Written as DNA, the CDR3 is TGTGCCAGCAACCCGGTCGGGGGACAGGGTCCTTATGGCTACACCTTC. The encoded protein is CASNPVGGQGPYGYTF.

This clone appeared once. V is TRBV19 and J is TRBJ1-5; 7 bases are a match to TRBD1. Germline lookup yields CDR1 LNHDA and CDR2 SQIVND (reference sequence). Trimming took 5 bases from V and 3 from J; bases not matched to a gene: 7. The CDR3 sequence is 15 residues long. Here the CDR3 DNA reads TGTGCCAGTAGTGAAGGGACAGCCCACAATCAGCCCCAGCATTTT. Translating gives CASSEGTAHNQPQHF.

The chain's CDR3 is CASSVGLGGSTEAFF. The DNA of the CDR3 is TGTGCCAGCAGCGTAGGGTTAGGGGGCAGCACTGAAGCTTTCTTT. The chain couples TRBV9 to TRBJ1-1, with 7 bases that match TRBD1. The CDR3 runs to 15 residues. Looked up from germline, CDR1 is SGDLS and CDR2 is YYNGEE. J was trimmed by 4 bases and V by 0 bases; bases with no gene match: 6.

The V and J genes are TRBV14 and TRBJ2-1; the match to TRBD2 covers 8 bases. Trimming at V came to 4 bases and at J to 6 bases, leaving 11 bases not matched to a gene. The germline gives CDR1 SGHDN, CDR2 FVKESK. This CDR3 spans 16 amino acids. CDR3 residues: CASSRSGGISRNEQFF. DNA for the CDR3: TGTGCCAGCAGCCGGAGCGGGGGTATAAGTCGCAATGAGCAGTTCTTC.